The clone carrying this T cell receptor (beta chain) was counted many times. Its cognate antigen is unknown. CDR3 length: 13 residues. CDR1 and CDR2 from the germline V gene are MNHNS and SASEGT. The ends were cut back, 6 bases at V and 1 base at J, with 7 bases in the middle. In TCRdb, the reads were re-called with MiXCR into one record per CDR3 protein. The sample lists more than 350,000 distinct CDR3 sequences; approximately 30% were seen once. The entry originates in a study of T cell repertoires in cytomegalovirus infection. At the level of the study: Signatures in public TCR beta sequences pointed to both CMV infection and matching HLA type. Regarding the study as a whole: Adding up the frequency of public TCR beta families identified people who carried CMV plus the relevant HLA.

The source of this sequence is a human donor in good health (CMV status not recorded). Some clones in this sample may be carry-over from other donors' samples. The J gene is TRBJ1-3, the V gene TRBV6-1; weak D call: TRBD1 (5 bases). What was sequenced was PBMCs. DNA for the CDR3: TGTGCCAGCAGGCGGGGGTCTGGAAACACCATATATTTT. It translates to CASRRGSGNTIYF.